The rows below give T cell receptor beta chains drawn from one sample of a study of shared clonotypes between healthy human individuals. Assay: immunoSEQ multiplex PCR; the TCRdb copy retains only in-frame clones and omits some. There are a few hundred thousand clones in the sample; 95% occur only once, and roughly 0.1% lies in the top ten. The sample taken for sequencing was naive CD8+ T cells sorted from blood. Every receptor here comes from a woman in her 30s in good health. Both conserved end residues are part of each CDR3. D genes are given only for firm matches. Not all rows give a size; the values are once, few, many and, for expanded clones, a class.

D gene	V gene	J gene	CDR3 length	clone size	CDR3 DNA	CDR3 protein
NA	TRBV19	TRBJ1-5	15	NA	TGTGCCAGTAGTATGGGCGGGGTTGGCAATCAGCCCCAGCATTTT	CASSMGGVGNQPQHF
TRBD1	TRBV25-1	TRBJ2-7	12	few	TGTGCCAGCAGTGCCCAGGGGGTCGAGCAGTACTTC	CASSAQGVEQYF
NA	TRBV28	TRBJ2-3	12	NA	TGTGCCACGAGACGGGATGCAGATACGCAGTATTTT	CATRRDADTQYF
NA	TRBV2	TRBJ2-3	15	NA	TGTGCCAGCTCCCAGGGAGCGGGTCGCACAGATACGCAGTATTTT	CASSQGAGRTDTQYF
NA	TRBV29-1	TRBJ2-2	13	NA	TGCAGCGTGGGGACGCCGAACACCGGGGAGCTGTTTTTT	CSVGTPNTGELFF
NA	TRBV27	TRBJ2-7	12	NA	TGTGCCACCCCCCTGGGGGGGCACGAGCAGTACTTC	CATPLGGHEQYF
NA	TRBV6-6	TRBJ2-3	14	NA	TGTGCCAGCAAACCTCCGACAGGCACAGATACGCAGTATTTT	CASKPPTGTDTQYF
TRBD2	TRBV13	TRBJ2-1	18	NA	TGTGCCAGCAGCTTAGGTCCAGCGGGAGGAGAGTCCTACAATGAGCAGTTCTTC	CASSLGPAGGESYNEQFF
NA	TRBV29-1	TRBJ1-1	13	once	TGCAGCGTTGGATTAGCAGGGCCCACTGAAGCTTTCTTT	CSVGLAGPTEAFF
NA	TRBV27	TRBJ2-1	15	NA	TGTGCCAGCAGTTTATCCCAGGGTAGGCACAATGAGCAGTTCTTC	CASSLSQGRHNEQFF
NA	TRBV4-1	TRBJ2-3	19	NA	TGCGCCAGCAGCGATCAAGGGGGAGGGCTAGCGGAACTCACAGATACGCAGTATTTT	CASSDQGGGLAELTDTQYF
NA	TRBV7-9	TRBJ2-7	12	once	TGTGCCAGCAGCCTAGGGGCTTACGAGCAGTACTTC	CASSLGAYEQYF
NA	TRBV28	TRBJ2-1	15	NA	TGTGCCAGCAGTTTTTTCGGGGTTACCTACAATGAGCAGTTCTTC	CASSFFGVTYNEQFF
NA	TRBV28	TRBJ2-7	14	NA	TGTGCCAGCAGTTTCGAGGGCAGGGTCTACGAGCAGTACTTC	CASSFEGRVYEQYF
TRBD1	TRBV18	TRBJ2-6	18	NA	TGTGCCAGCTCGCCCTCCGGGACAGTCCCCTCTGGGGCCAACGTCCTGACTTTC	CASSPSGTVPSGANVLTF
NA	TRBV6-4	TRBJ1-2	14	NA	TGTGCCAGCAGTGACTCGATTGGGGGGAATAGCTACACCTTC	CASSDSIGGNSYTF
TRBD1	TRBV15	TRBJ2-7	15	NA	TGTGCCACCAGCACCCGACAGGGGAGGTCCTACGAGCAGTACTTC	CATSTRQGRSYEQYF
TRBD2	TRBV4-2	TRBJ2-2	16	NA	TGTGCCAGCAGCCAAGGATATAGCGGGAGTGCCGGGGAGCTGTTTTTT	CASSQGYSGSAGELFF
TRBD2	TRBV28	TRBJ2-1	17	NA	TGTGCCAGCAGTCTATCTACTAGCGGTTACCTTTACAATGAGCAGTTCTTC	CASSLSTSGYLYNEQFF
TRBD1	TRBV28	TRBJ2-7	14	NA	TGTGCCAGCACCCCGACAGGGATATCCTACGAGCAGTACTTC	CASTPTGISYEQYF
NA	TRBV5-6	TRBJ2-7	12	NA	TGTGCCAGCAGCTTGACTAGTAACGAGCAGTACTTC	CASSLTSNEQYF
TRBD2	TRBV5-6	TRBJ2-7	17	NA	TGTGCCAGCAGCTTGGCCTATCCTAGCGGGGCTACCTACGAGCAGTACTTC	CASSLAYPSGATYEQYF
NA	TRBV2	TRBJ1-5	12	once	TGTGCCAGCAGTGAAGTCGGCCGGGACATTAATTTT	CASSEVGRDINF
NA	TRBV7-9	TRBJ1-5	15	NA	TGTGCCAGCAGCTTAGACATCCATAGCAATCAGCCCCAGCATTTT	CASSLDIHSNQPQHF
NA	TRBV15	TRBJ1-2	13	NA	TGTGCCACCAGTGGACACCGAAACTATGGCTACACCTTC	CATSGHRNYGYTF
NA	TRBV13	TRBJ1-2	12	NA	TGTGCCAGCAGCTTGGGACAAACTGGCTACACCTTC	CASSLGQTGYTF
TRBD1	TRBV28	TRBJ1-2	15	NA	TGTGCCAGCAGTTCCCGACAGGGCCGGGGATATGGCTACACCTTC	CASSSRQGRGYGYTF
NA	TRBV28	TRBJ2-1	13	NA	TGTGCCAGCACGGGACGCTCCTACAATGAGCAGTTCTTC	CASTGRSYNEQFF
NA	TRBV30	TRBJ1-1	17	NA	TGTGCCTGGAGTGCCGACAGCTACGTCCGGGGGAACACTGAAGCTTTCTTT	CAWSADSYVRGNTEAFF
NA	TRBV7-8	TRBJ2-2	14	NA	TGTGCCAGCAGCCCAGGGATTAACACCGGGGAGCTGTTTTTT	CASSPGINTGELFF
TRBD1	TRBV28	TRBJ2-1	17	NA	TGTGCCAGCAGTTTCCCCTCGGGACAGGTTTCCTACAATGAGCAGTTCTTC	CASSFPSGQVSYNEQFF
TRBD1	TRBV11-2	TRBJ1-2	19	NA	TGTGCCAGTTTGCCCGGGATGCGAGACAGGGGACCGCCAGACTATGGCTACACCTTC	CASLPGMRDRGPPDYGYTF
NA	TRBV7-8	TRBJ2-1	11	NA	TGTGCCAGCAGCTTAGGGAATGAGCAGTTCTTC	CASSLGNEQFF
TRBD1	TRBV9	TRBJ1-2	14	NA	TGTGCCAGCAGCGCAGGGACAGGCAGCTATGGCTACACCTTC	CASSAGTGSYGYTF
NA	TRBV4-1	TRBJ2-3	15	NA	TGCGCCAGCAGCCAAGACAACAGCTACACAGATACGCAGTATTTT	CASSQDNSYTDTQYF
NA	TRBV6-1	TRBJ1-1	15	NA	TGTGCCAGCAGTGAACTCGGCCTGGGTGTTGGGGAAGCTTTCTTT	CASSELGLGVGEAFF
NA	TRBV19	TRBJ2-2	15	NA	TGTGCCAGTAGTTATGGCCATCTGGAGGCCGGGGAGCTGTTTTTT	CASSYGHLEAGELFF
NA	TRBV6-5	TRBJ2-4	15	NA	TGTGCCAGCAGTCCTGGACTGTTAGCCAAAAACATTCAGTACTTC	CASSPGLLAKNIQYF
NA	TRBV19	TRBJ1-5	15	NA	TGTGCCAGTAGAAACCCGAGGTGGGGCCATCAGCCCCAGCATTTT	CASRNPRWGHQPQHF
NA	TRBV2	TRBJ2-5	14	NA	TGTGCCAGCAGTGAATGGCAGAGCCAAGAGACCCAGTACTTC	CASSEWQSQETQYF
TRBD2	TRBV5-1	TRBJ2-2	20	NA	TGCGCCAGCAGCGGCGGGACAGGGGATCGACTAGCGGGAGTTGCCGGGGAGCTGTTTTTT	CASSGGTGDRLAGVAGELFF
TRBD1	TRBV27	TRBJ1-4	16	NA	TGTGCCAGCAGTTTATCCGCCGGGACAGGGCATGAAAAACTGTTTTTT	CASSLSAGTGHEKLFF
NA	TRBV29-1	TRBJ2-2	13	few	TGCAGCGTCATACAGACGGACACCGGGGAGCTGTTTTTT	CSVIQTDTGELFF
NA	TRBV7-2	TRBJ1-1	14	NA	TGTGCCAGCAGCTTAGTTCAGCCCAGCTCTGAAGCTTTCTTT	CASSLVQPSSEAFF
NA	TRBV4-1	TRBJ2-7	15	NA	TGCGCCAGCAGCCAAGATCTAGAGGGGGCCTACGAGCAGTACTTC	CASSQDLEGAYEQYF
TRBD2	TRBV5-1	TRBJ2-5	16	NA	TGCGCCAGCAGCCCCGAGGGAGCGGGAGTCAGGGAGACCCAGTACTTC	CASSPEGAGVRETQYF
NA	TRBV10-1	TRBJ1-1	16	NA	TGCGCCAGCAGTGATTACAGGGAATTCGGCGACACTGAAGCTTTCTTT	CASSDYREFGDTEAFF
NA	TRBV27	TRBJ2-3	16	once	TGTGCCAGCAGCCCTCGTCCGGCAAGGAGCACAGATACGCAGTATTTT	CASSPRPARSTDTQYF
NA	TRBV7-6	TRBJ2-5	14	NA	TGTGCCAGCAGCTTAGATGGACTCCAAGAGACCCAGTACTTC	CASSLDGLQETQYF
NA	TRBV5-6	TRBJ2-6	16	NA	TGTGCCAGCAGCTCCTTATCGGAGACTGGGGCCAACGTCCTGACTTTC	CASSSLSETGANVLTF
NA	TRBV7-9	TRBJ2-7	12	NA	TGTGCCAGCACGGACATCTCCTACGAGCAGTACTTC	CASTDISYEQYF
NA	TRBV14	TRBJ2-7	14	NA	TGTGCCAGCAGCCAAGACTTGGGTTCCTACGAGCAGTACTTC	CASSQDLGSYEQYF
NA	TRBV19	TRBJ1-2	16	NA	TGTGCCAGTAGTATCCTCTATACAGACGGAGACTATGGCTACACCTTC	CASSILYTDGDYGYTF
NA	TRBV2	TRBJ2-4	16	NA	TGTGCCAGCAGTGCACCCGGGAGTTTGGGCAAAAACATTCAGTACTTC	CASSAPGSLGKNIQYF
NA	TRBV13	TRBJ2-5	15	NA	TGTGCCAGCAGCTTAAGAGGGAGGAGGCGAGAGACCCAGTACTTC	CASSLRGRRRETQYF